Here is one TCR beta chain with its context. Its antigen remains unknown. The sample comes from a study of a mutant IDH1 vaccine in newly diagnosed glioma. Overall study: Most patients had radiochemotherapy with temozolomide before enrollment; others had one alone. Study-wide results and caveats: Changes to the top peripheral T cell clonotypes appeared unrelated to pseudoprogression.

As for time point: week 5, during vaccination. The vaccine gave 300 ug of a 20-mer mutant IDH1 peptide subcutaneously per dose. Germline V gene sequence: CDR1 SGDLS, CDR2 YYNGEE. V was trimmed by 4 bases and J by 2 bases, leaving 15 bases between them. This CDR3 spans 15 amino acids. Method: immunoSEQ multiplex PCR; TCRdb's copy keeps in-frame clones and lacks some. The top ten hold 6% to 7.5% of the sample, which has 60,000 or so clones, about 80% seen once. This sample comprised PBMCs, obtained from a glioma patient whose treatment included an IDH1 peptide vaccine. This chain uses TRBV9 with TRBJ2-5, with D tentatively TRBD1 (5 bases). The TCR comes from a woman between 45 and 65 years old with glioma. The CDR3 protein is CASSSRPDMQETQYF. The CDR3 DNA sequence: TGTGCCAGCAGCTCCCGACCGGACATGCAAGAGACCCAGTACTTC.